These 23 T cell receptor beta chains were all obtained from the same sample, sequenced in a study of regulatory T cells in long-lasting Graves disease. Building the TCR beta libraries relied on iRepertoire HTBI primers, and CDR3 regions underwent Arm-PCR. TCRdb independently ran MiXCR on the multiplex PCR reads; one entry per CDR3 protein. The profile covers about 500,000 distinct CDR3 sequences, with around 13% appearing a single time and around 10% taken by the ten largest. Time point here: newly diagnosed GD, antithyroid drugs for less than 3 months. Extracted PBMC RNA gave rise to the TCR library. These data are also associated with another study on T cells in Graves' hyperthyroidism and ophthalmopathy.

The sequencing used peripheral blood mononuclear cells (PBMCs), collected at new diagnosis, from a patient treated with antithyroid drugs. All receptors come from a woman in her twenties or thirties with Graves disease.

The rearrangement uses TRBV10-2 and TRBJ2-7; 8 bases agree with TRBD2. This CDR3 has 16 amino acids. V was pared by 2 bases and J by 7 bases, with 13 bases of the junction left unmatched. CDR1 WSHSY and CDR2 SAAADI come from the germline V gene. In nucleotides, the CDR3 is TGCGCCAGCAGTGAGATACGACTAGCGAGAGATAAAGAGCAGTACTTC. As protein: CASSEIRLARDKEQYF.

This clonotype has at least ten counts. The V gene is TRBV6-5, the J gene TRBJ1-1, with D possibly matching TRBD1 (6 bases). The CDR3 totals 14 residues. Germline loops: CDR1 MNHEY, CDR2 SVGAGI. V lost 0 bases to trimming and J lost 8 bases, with 13 bases between them. The chain's CDR3 is CASSYSTGAREAFF. The CDR3 DNA sequence: TGTGCCAGCAGTTACTCGACAGGTGCCAGGGAAGCTTTCTTT.

This clonotype was seen at least ten times. The chain has TRBV9 and TRBJ1-4; the D is unclear. CDR3 size: 14 residues. Germline V lookup: CDR1 SGDLS, CDR2 YYNGEE. V dropped 0 bases and J dropped 2 bases, with 5 bases sitting between them. This chain's CDR3 is CASSVAGTNEKLFF. CDR3 DNA: TGTGCCAGCAGCGTAGCCGGGACTAATGAAAAACTGTTTTTT.

As to this clonotype: A much larger clone differs by one base, so this may be a read error. The rearrangement uses TRBV27 and TRBJ1-1; D may be TRBD1 (5 bases). Trimming took 3 bases from V and 3 from J, leaving 11 bases between them. The CDR3 sequence is 14 residues long. CDR1 is MNHEY and CDR2 is SMNVEV in the germline V gene (reference sequence). The CDR3 spells CASSFRQKDTEAFF. DNA of the CDR3: TGTGCCAGCAGTTTCAGACAGAAGGACACTGAAGCTTTCTTT.

The chain employs TRBV6-1 and TRBJ1-1; 7 bases are a match to TRBD1. Germline loops: CDR1 MNHNS, CDR2 SASEGT. The V and J ends lost 5 bases and 8 bases, in that order; junction bases with no gene match: 8. CDR3 length equals 13 residues. CDR3 amino acids: CASSQGGRLEAFF. CDR3 bases: TGTGCCAGCAGTCAGGGGGGCCGTCTCGAAGCTTTCTTT.

The sample holds a few counts of this clonotype. This CDR3 is CASSEFLGQGFQPQHF. The CDR3 DNA reads as TGCGCCAGCAGTGAGTTTTTGGGACAGGGTTTTCAGCCCCAGCATTTT. The chain combines TRBV10-2 with TRBJ1-5; 9 bases agree with TRBD1. The CDR3 spans 16 residues. The V segment lost 1 base and the J segment 6 bases; nucleotides outside the gene matches: 7. Germline lookup yields CDR1 WSHSY and CDR2 SAAADI.

A remark on this clonotype: A single base separates this from a much larger clone, so it may be a read error. The chain has TRBV2 and TRBJ2-5; the D gene is possibly TRBD2 (5 bases). The J call is in doubt because the DNA end fits TRBJ2-1 better. The CDR3 is made up of 15 amino acids. Germline V CDR1 and CDR2: SNHLY, FYNNEI. As DNA, the CDR3 is TGTGCCAGCATCTCAAACTTCGGGATTTCCAAGGAACAGTTCTTC. This encodes CASISNFGISKEQFF.

This clonotype was detected ten times or more. This chain links TRBV7-9 with TRBJ2-3; perhaps TRBD1 as D (6 bases). V lost 3 bases and J lost 2, with 9 bases in between. Germline lookup yields CDR1 SEHNR and CDR2 FQNEAQ (reference sequence). This CDR3 has 14 residues. This chain's CDR3 is CASSFEGVTDTQYF. The CDR3 region has the DNA TGTGCCAGCAGCTTCGAGGGGGTCACAGATACGCAGTATTTT. Complete variable domain (other parts from reference TRBV7-9 and TRBJ2-3): DTGVSQNPRHKITKRGQNVTFRCDPISEHNRLYWYRQTLGQGPEFLTYFQNEAQLEKSRLLSDRFSAERPKGSFSTLEIQRTEQGDSAMYLCASSFEGVTDTQYFGPGTRLTVL.

This clonotype was detected ten times or more. V is TRBV7-9 and J is TRBJ2-5; D is uncertain. V lost 6 bases to trimming and J lost 2 bases, with 4 bases between them. Germline V gene sequence: CDR1 SEHNR, CDR2 FQNEAQ (reference sequence). The CDR3 is 11 amino acids. The CDR3 DNA reads TGTGCCAGCAGAAAACAAGAGACCCAGTACTTC. This translates into CASRKQETQYF.

This clonotype showed up many times. This rearrangement joins TRBV6-1 to TRBJ1-4; 8 bases map to TRBD1. Unmatched junction bases numbered 2, after V lost 6 bases and J lost 2 bases. In germline, CDR1 is MNHNS, CDR2 SASEGT. The length of the CDR3 is 14 residues. This CDR3 reads CASRRQGTNEKLFF. The CDR3 DNA reads TGTGCCAGCAGAAGACAGGGGACTAATGAAAAACTGTTTTTT.

This chain connects TRBV29-1 to TRBJ1-1, with D hard to call. V was cut by 5 bases and J by 1 base, with 11 bases left in between. The CDR3 runs to 13 residues. Germline V gene data show CDR1 as SQVTM and CDR2 as ANQGSEA. CDR3 DNA: TGCAGCGTTTCTACTGCCCGGAACACTGAAGCTTTCTTT. Translated: CSVSTARNTEAFF.

In its sample, this clonotype was seen a few times. This chain connects TRBV28 to TRBJ2-4; D is possibly TRBD1 (5 bases). Germline V gene sequence: CDR1 MDHEN, CDR2 SYDVKM. The CDR3 length is 15 residues. Trimming took off 1 base at V and 4 bases at J, with 11 bases between the two ends. The CDR3 spells CASSLSAGSKNIQYF. CDR3 nucleotide sequence: TGTGCCAGCAGTTTATCGGCAGGGTCAAAAAACATTCAGTACTTC.

This chain connects TRBV28 to TRBJ2-1; 10 nucleotides agree with TRBD2. The V gene end was trimmed by 3 bases and the J gene end by 1 base; junction bases not matched to a gene: 12. CDR1 MDHEN and CDR2 SYDVKM come from the germline V gene. CDR3 length equals 19 residues. CDR3 nucleotides: TGTGCCAGCAGTTTTTCAGCGAGCGGGAGGGCCTTATCCTACAATGAGCAGTTCTTC. Residues: CASSFSASGRALSYNEQFF.

This clonotype has a count of ten or more. In DNA, the CDR3 is TGCAGTGCTGTCCGGGACAGGGCTTTACTAGAAAACACAGATACGCAGTATTTT. This translates into CSAVRDRALLENTDTQYF. V is TRBV20-1 and J is TRBJ2-3; 9 bases match TRBD1. J was trimmed by 2 bases and V by 5 bases; bases with no gene match: 17. Germline V CDR1 and CDR2: DFQATT, SNEGSKA (reference sequence). The CDR3 is made up of 18 amino acids.

This clonotype was counted ten times or more. V gene TRBV2 combines with J gene TRBJ1-1, with a weak D call TRBD1 (5 bases). V was trimmed by 2 bases and J by 11 bases, leaving 15 bases between them. The germline V gene has CDR1 SNHLY and CDR2 FYNNEI. This CDR3 has 13 amino acids. Here the CDR3 DNA reads TGTGCCAGCAGTGAATTAGGGGTAGAAAGGGCTTTCTTT. It is translated as CASSELGVERAFF.

This clonotype was seen a few times. The chain is built from TRBV19 and TRBJ2-7; TRBD1 matches 7 bases. This CDR3 has 14 residues. The J segment lost 9 bases and the V segment lost 2 bases, leaving 10 bases of the junction unmatched. CDR1 is LNHDA, CDR2 SQIVND, per germline (reference sequence). The CDR3 here is CASSISGLDRWQYF. The CDR3 bases are TGTGCCAGTAGTATAAGTGGCCTGGACAGGTGGCAGTACTTC.

Notes on this clonotype: This may arise from a read error, as a much more abundant clone is one base away. Written as DNA, the CDR3 is TGTGCCAGCAGTTTATCTAACTGGCGAACCTCCTACAATGAGCAGTTCTTC. Protein sequence: CASSLSNWRTSYNEQFF. The V and J genes are TRBV27 and TRBJ2-1; D not resolved. V was shortened by 0 bases and J by 0 bases, with 12 bases between the two germline ends. The germline CDR1 and CDR2 sequences are MNHEY and SMNVEV (reference sequence). The CDR3 is 17 residues long.

There are many counts of this clonotype. The chain carries TRBV11-2 and TRBJ2-1, with 7 bases fitting TRBD2. CDR1 SGHAT and CDR2 FQNNGV come from the germline V gene. The V segment lost 5 bases and the J segment 8 bases; nucleotides outside the gene matches: 9. The CDR3 extends over 14 amino acids. CDR3 region: CASSPLAGVDEQFF. CDR3 DNA: TGTGCCAGCAGCCCATTGGCGGGGGTGGATGAGCAGTTCTTC.

This clonotype turned up a few times. The V call is TRBV6-5, the J call TRBJ1-2; a possible D gene is TRBD1 (6 bases). The CDR3 length is 15 residues. Germline loops: CDR1 MNHEY, CDR2 SVGAGI. V was trimmed by 2 bases and J by 10 bases, leaving 20 bases between them. This CDR3 is CASSYRGGALRDYTF. CDR3 DNA: TGTGCCAGCAGTTACCGGGGGGGGGCCCTTAGAGACTACACCTTC.

This clonotype was picked up a small number of times. The V call is TRBV7-2, the J call TRBJ2-5, with a tentative D call TRBD2 (5 bases). This CDR3 comprises 15 residues. Germline-derived CDR1 and CDR2 are SGHTA and FQGNSA. Trimming took off 2 bases at V and 9 bases at J, with 19 bases between the two ends. The CDR3 DNA follows: TGTGCCAGCAGCTTACAACGGACGGACTTTGGGGCCCAGTACTTC. Translating it yields CASSLQRTDFGAQYF.

This chain links TRBV6-1 with TRBJ1-3; TRBD1 is a possible D gene (5 bases). Germline V gene data show CDR1 as MNHNS and CDR2 as SASEGT. The CDR3 length is 15 residues. The V end lost 3 bases, the J end lost 4 bases, and 13 bases lay between the germline ends. DNA for the CDR3: TGTGCCAGCAGTGACCAGGGTCTGTGGGGAAACACCATATATTTT. Its protein product is CASSDQGLWGNTIYF.

This clonotype was counted at least ten times. The chain links TRBV11-3 to TRBJ2-3; TRBD2 matches at 12 bases. CDR1 is SGHNT, CDR2 YENEEA, per germline. Trimming at V came to 6 bases and at J to 6 bases, leaving 13 bases not matched to a gene. This CDR3 is built from 17 residues. CDR3 bases: TGTGCCAGCAGTCCGTTCCTGACTAGCGGGAGTGCGGATACGCAGTATTTT. This encodes CASSPFLTSGSADTQYF.

At least ten counts were recorded for this clonotype. The chain is built from TRBV12-3 or TRBV12-4 and TRBJ2-2; D is possibly TRBD2 (6 bases). V lost 6 bases and J 3 bases, leaving 14 bases between the germline ends. The length of the CDR3 is 15 residues. CDR3 nucleotide sequence: TGTGCCAGCAGACTGGCCGGGACTTACACCGGGGAGCTGTTTTTT. This sequence encodes CASRLAGTYTGELFF.